These 4 T cell receptor beta chains were sequenced from one sample in a study of blood T cell repertoires in COVID-19. Only in-frame clones appear in the TCRdb table, and some are missing; sequencing was by immunoSEQ multiplex PCR. This sample has about 60,000 clones, with 84% found just once. Sample: peripheral blood. Receptors originate from a human donor in a cohort sampled during active COVID-19.

The chain uses TRBV19 and TRBJ2-2; D not resolved. Trimming took off 1 base at V and 7 bases at J, with 4 bases between the two ends. The CDR3 sequence is 12 residues long. Germline CDR1 is LNHDA and CDR2 is SQIVND (reference sequence). CDR3 residues: CASSIGSGELFF. The CDR3 region has the DNA TGTGCCAGTAGTATAGGGAGCGGGGAGCTGTTTTTT.

The chain combines TRBV12-5 with TRBJ1-1; 8 bases fit TRBD1. Looked up from germline, CDR1 is LGHNT and CDR2 is FRNRAP. The CDR3 sequence is 13 residues long. Losses at the gene ends were 6 bases for V and 4 bases for J; bases not matched to a gene: 4. The DNA for the CDR3 is TGTGCTAGTGGCTCAACAGGGGGCACTGAAGCTTTCTTT. It encodes CASGSTGGTEAFF.

The genes are TRBV15 and TRBJ2-6; D is unresolved. The CDR3 is 15 residues long. Trimming pared 1 base from V and 1 base from J, leaving 5 bases between. Germline CDR1 reads LNHNV; CDR2 reads YYDKDF (reference sequence). CDR3 sequence: CATSRVSSGANVLTF. The DNA for the CDR3 is TGTGCCACCAGCAGAGTGAGTTCTGGGGCCAACGTCCTGACTTTC.

This clone appeared a single time. The chain links TRBV5-4 to TRBJ2-5; 9 positions match TRBD2. Germline V gives CDR1 SGHNT, CDR2 YYREEE (reference sequence). The CDR3 runs to 17 residues. J gave up 2 bases and V 2 bases, and 10 bases lay outside the gene matches. CDR3 sequence reads: CASSFSLLTSGQETQYF. CDR3 coding DNA: TGTGCCAGCAGCTTTTCCCTGTTGACTAGCGGACAAGAGACCCAGTACTTC.